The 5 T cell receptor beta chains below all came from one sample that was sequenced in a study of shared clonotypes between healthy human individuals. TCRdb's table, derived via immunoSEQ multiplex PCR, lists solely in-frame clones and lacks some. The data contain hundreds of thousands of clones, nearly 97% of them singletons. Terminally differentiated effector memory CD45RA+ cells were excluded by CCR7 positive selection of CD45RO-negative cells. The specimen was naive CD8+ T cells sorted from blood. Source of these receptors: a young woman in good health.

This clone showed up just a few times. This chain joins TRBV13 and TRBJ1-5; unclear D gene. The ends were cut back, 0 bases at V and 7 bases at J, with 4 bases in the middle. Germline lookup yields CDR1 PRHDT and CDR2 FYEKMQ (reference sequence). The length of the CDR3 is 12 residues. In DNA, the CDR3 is TGTGCCAGCAGCTTAGGGGTGCAGCCCCAGCATTTT. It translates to CASSLGVQPQHF.

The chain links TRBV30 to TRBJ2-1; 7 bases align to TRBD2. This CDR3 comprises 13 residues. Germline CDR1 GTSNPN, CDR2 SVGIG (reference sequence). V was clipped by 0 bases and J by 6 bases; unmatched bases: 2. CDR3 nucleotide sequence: TGTGCCTGGAGTGTCGGGGAGGGCAATGAGCAGTTCTTC. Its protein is CAWSVGEGNEQFF. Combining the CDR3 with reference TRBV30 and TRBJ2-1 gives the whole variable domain SQTIHQWPATLVQPVGSPLSLECTVEGTSNPNLYWYRQAAGRGLQLLFYSVGIGQISSEVPQNLSASRPQDRQFILSSKKLLLSDSGFYLCAWSVGEGNEQFFGPGTRLTVL.

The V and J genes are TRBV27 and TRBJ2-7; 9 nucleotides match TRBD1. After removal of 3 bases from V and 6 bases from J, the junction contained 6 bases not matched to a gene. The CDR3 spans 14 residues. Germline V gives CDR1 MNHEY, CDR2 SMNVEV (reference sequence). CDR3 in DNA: TGTGCCAGCAGTTTTGGGACAGGGATAGGCGAGCAGTACTTC. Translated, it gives CASSFGTGIGEQYF.

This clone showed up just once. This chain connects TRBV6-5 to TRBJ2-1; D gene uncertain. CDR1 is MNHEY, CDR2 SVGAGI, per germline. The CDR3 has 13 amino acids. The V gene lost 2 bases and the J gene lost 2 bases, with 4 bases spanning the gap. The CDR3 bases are TGTGCCAGCAGTTACGGTACCTACAATGAGCAGTTCTTC. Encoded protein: CASSYGTYNEQFF.

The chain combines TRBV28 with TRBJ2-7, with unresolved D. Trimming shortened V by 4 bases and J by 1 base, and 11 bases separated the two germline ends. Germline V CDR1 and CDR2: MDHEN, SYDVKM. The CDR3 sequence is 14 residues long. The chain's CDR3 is CASSSDQYSYEQYF. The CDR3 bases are TGTGCCAGCAGTTCGGACCAGTATTCCTACGAGCAGTACTTC.